This T cell receptor (beta chain) is drawn from a study of Ad26.COV2.S vaccination and SARS-CoV-2 variants. Background on the study: Ad26.COV2.S given intramuscularly, once or twice 56 days apart.

Data came from immunoSEQ multiplex PCR; TCRdb stores just in-frame clones and leaves some out. The sample carries approximately 500,000 clones, 87% recorded once. Stated treatment: roughly 19 received Ad26.COV2.S at low or high dose, single or two shots; several received placebo; per-sample allocation not given. On day 63 after the first injection, vaccine and placebo recipients gave samples. Germline trimming cut 3 bases from V and 0 bases from J; bases unmatched to any gene: 5. The CDR3 sequence is 17 residues long. Germline CDR1 is SEHNR and CDR2 is FQNEAQ (reference sequence). The chain couples TRBV7-9 to TRBJ2-7; 13 bases agree with TRBD2. The sequence was collected from a person aged 18-65 years who received the Ad26.COV2.S COVID-19 vaccine or a placebo. The sample in question was peripheral blood, obtained in a trial of Ad26.COV2.S vaccine versus placebo. CDR3 region: CASSFGLAGARSYEQYF. As DNA, the CDR3 is TGTGCCAGCAGCTTCGGACTAGCGGGGGCTCGCTCCTACGAGCAGTACTTC.